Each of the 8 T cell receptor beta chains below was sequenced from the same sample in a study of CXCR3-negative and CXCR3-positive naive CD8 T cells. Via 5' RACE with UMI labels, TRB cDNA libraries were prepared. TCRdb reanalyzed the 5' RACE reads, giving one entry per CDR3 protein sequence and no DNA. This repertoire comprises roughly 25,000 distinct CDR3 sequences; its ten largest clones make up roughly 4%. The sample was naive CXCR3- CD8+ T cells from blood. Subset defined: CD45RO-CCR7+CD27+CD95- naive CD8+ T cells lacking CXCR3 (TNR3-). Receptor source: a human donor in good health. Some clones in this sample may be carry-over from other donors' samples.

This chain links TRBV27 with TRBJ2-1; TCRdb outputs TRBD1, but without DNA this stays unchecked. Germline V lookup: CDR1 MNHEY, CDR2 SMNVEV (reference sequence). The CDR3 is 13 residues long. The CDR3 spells CASSLQGTNEQFF.

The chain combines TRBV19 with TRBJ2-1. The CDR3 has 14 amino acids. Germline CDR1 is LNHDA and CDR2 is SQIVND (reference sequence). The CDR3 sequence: CASSEVPLYNEQFF.

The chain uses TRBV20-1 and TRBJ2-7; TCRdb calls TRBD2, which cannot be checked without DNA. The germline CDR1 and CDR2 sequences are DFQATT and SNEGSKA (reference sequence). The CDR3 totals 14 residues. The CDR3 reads CSASIPGPVGEQYF.

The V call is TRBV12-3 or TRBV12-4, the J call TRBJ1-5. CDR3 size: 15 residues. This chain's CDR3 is CASSLAQAGNQPQHF.

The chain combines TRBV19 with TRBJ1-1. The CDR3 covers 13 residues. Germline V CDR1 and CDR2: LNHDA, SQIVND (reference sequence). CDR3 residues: CASAFLGDTEAFF.

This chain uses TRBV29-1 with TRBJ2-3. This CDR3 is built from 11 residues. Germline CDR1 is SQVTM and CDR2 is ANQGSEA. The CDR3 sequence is CSVEEASWQVF.

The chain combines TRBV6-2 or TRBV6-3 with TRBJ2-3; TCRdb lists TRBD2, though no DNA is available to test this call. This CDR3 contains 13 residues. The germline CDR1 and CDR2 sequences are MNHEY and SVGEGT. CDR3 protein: CATRLAGTDTQYF.

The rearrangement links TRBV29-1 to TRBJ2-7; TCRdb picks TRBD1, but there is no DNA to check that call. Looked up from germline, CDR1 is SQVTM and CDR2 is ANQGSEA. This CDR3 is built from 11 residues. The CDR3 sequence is CSVDRVGEQYF.